This T cell receptor beta chain was documented in a study of cytomegalovirus exposure and HLA in healthy donors. Regarding the study as a whole: Most observed TCR sequences were rare, whereas some public TCRs were detected in many donors.

In germline, CDR1 is SNHLY, CDR2 FYNNEI. The CDR3 has 14 amino acids. The J segment lost 3 bases and the V segment lost 9 bases, leaving 6 bases of the junction unmatched. Donors had nominal health at sampling but likely had unrecorded immune exposures. PCR used 60 Vbeta primers and 13 Jbeta primers. The protocol was immunoSEQ multiplex PCR, while the TCRdb copy is restricted to in-frame clones and leaves out a portion. The sample consists of about 160,000 clones, roughly 82% of them appearing once. In its sample, this clone was seen a few times. Its antigen is not identified. The sequenced sample was PBMCs. The TCR comes from a girl aged 10-17 years in good health and CMV-seropositive. The chain links TRBV2 to TRBJ2-3; TRBD1 agrees at 10 bases. This CDR3 reads CARGTGERTDTQYF. The CDR3 DNA reads as TGTGCCAGGGGGACAGGGGAACGTACAGATACGCAGTATTTT.